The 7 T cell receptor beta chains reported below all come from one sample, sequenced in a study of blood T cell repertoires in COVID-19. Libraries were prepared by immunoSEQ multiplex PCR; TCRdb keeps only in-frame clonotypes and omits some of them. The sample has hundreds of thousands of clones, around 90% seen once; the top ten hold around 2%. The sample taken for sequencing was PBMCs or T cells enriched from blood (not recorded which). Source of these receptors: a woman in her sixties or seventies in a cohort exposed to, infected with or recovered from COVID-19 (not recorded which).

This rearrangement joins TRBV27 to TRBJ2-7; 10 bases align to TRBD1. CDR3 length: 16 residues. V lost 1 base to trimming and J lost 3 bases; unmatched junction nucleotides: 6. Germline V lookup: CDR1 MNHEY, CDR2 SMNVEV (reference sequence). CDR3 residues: CASSLFGGTGVYEQYF. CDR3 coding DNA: TGTGCCAGCAGTTTATTTGGTGGGACAGGGGTCTACGAGCAGTACTTC.

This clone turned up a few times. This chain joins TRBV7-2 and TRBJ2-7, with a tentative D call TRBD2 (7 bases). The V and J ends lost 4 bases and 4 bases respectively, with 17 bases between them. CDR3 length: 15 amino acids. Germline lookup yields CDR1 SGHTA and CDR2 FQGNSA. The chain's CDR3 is CASSYLDRGGYEQYF. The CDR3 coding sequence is TGTGCCAGCAGCTACCTGGATAGGGGGGGTTACGAGCAGTACTTC.

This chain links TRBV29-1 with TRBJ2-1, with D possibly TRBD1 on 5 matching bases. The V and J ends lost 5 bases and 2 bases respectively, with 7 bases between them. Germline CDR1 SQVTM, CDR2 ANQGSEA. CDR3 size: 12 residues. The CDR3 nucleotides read TGCAGCGTTAGACAGCCCTACAATGAGCAGTTCTTC. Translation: CSVRQPYNEQFF.

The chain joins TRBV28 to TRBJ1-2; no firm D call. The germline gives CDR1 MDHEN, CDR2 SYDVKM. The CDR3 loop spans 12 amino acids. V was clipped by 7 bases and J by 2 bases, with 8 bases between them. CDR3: CASNYGNYGYTF. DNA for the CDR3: TGTGCCAGCAATTACGGGAACTATGGCTACACCTTC.

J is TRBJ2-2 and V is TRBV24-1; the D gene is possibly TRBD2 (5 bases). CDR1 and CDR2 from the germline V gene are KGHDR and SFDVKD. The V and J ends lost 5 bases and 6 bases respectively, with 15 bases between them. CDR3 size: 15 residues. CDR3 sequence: CATSVGGLVAGELFF. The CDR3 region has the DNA TGTGCCACCAGTGTCGGCGGACTGGTGGCCGGGGAGCTGTTTTTT.

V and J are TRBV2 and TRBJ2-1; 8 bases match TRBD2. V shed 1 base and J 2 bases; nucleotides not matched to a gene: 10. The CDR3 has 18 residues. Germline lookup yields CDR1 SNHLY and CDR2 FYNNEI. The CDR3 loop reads CASSEGLLAGGAYNEQFF. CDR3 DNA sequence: TGTGCCAGCAGTGAAGGTTTATTGGCGGGAGGAGCCTACAATGAGCAGTTCTTC.

The CDR3 sequence: CASSNQGGEQYF. The CDR3 DNA reads as TGTGCCAGCAGCAATCAGGGGGGCGAGCAGTACTTC. V and J are TRBV28 and TRBJ2-7, with D possibly matching TRBD1 (7 bases). Germline CDR1 and CDR2: MDHEN and SYDVKM. CDR3 length equals 12 residues. Trimming stripped 6 bases from V and 6 bases from J, with 12 bases between.